This T cell receptor (beta chain) was found in a study of shared T cell receptors in the human thymus. The CDR3 contains 15 residues. The V gene's germline CDR1 is MNHEY and CDR2 SVGAGI. J lost 5 bases, V lost 0 bases, and 7 bases had no gene match. Clones were sequenced by immunoSEQ multiplex PCR, and TCRdb holds only the in-frame ones, with some missing. The table includes hundreds of thousands of clones, more than 70% detected once. The sample was also linked to a second study, of human thymus T cells. Per that paper: Each of the donors was a healthy Finnish infant who was undergoing open corrective cardiac surgery for congenital heart defects. The study used thymus tissue resected during corrective heart surgery. Thymic repertoires of unrelated individuals were reported in related research to overlap highly.

The V call is TRBV6-5, the J call TRBJ2-7, with 7 nucleotides matching TRBD1. The TCR sequence derives from a boy younger than two with a congenital heart defect. Sequencing used thymocytes. The CDR3 is CASSYSPGGDDEQYF. CDR3 DNA: TGTGCCAGCAGTTACTCGCCAGGGGGTGACGACGAGCAGTACTTC.